The T cell receptor beta chain described here comes from a study of blood T cell repertoires in COVID-19 (dated by TCRdb to the early 2020s). Background on the whole study: Samples covering the acute and convalescent phases of COVID-19 were provided by collaborators in the United States, Italy and Spain. The prospective study material was composed of cDNA or gDNA derived from T cells, B-cell-depleted T cells, or PBMCs. Subjects who had been exposed to COVID-19, were actively infected with it, or had recovered from it provided the deeply sampled blood TCRbeta repertoires that made up the dataset. The repertoires were made available in a free public database intended to serve as a resource for research on the immune response to SARS-CoV-2. Samples came from the ongoing ImmuneRACE study (first 160 participants) plus 1,254 subjects from 6 global collaborators. Nearly every sample came with metadata listing a de-identified subject ID, COVID-19 status, age in years and sex. HLA class I and class II types, where available, came from metadata supplied by the sample provider rather than from assay-based typing.

The immunoSEQ Assay, a bias-controlled multiplex PCR, was used to amplify TCRbeta CDR3 regions from genomic DNA. As for the original processing: The number of nucleated cells in each sample was estimated from the amplification of reference gene primers within the assay. Sequence reads were collapsed and filtered to measure the absolute abundance of every unique TCRbeta CDR3 rearrangement. For each sample, productive Simpson clonality was calculated by taking the square root of Simpson's diversity index across productive rearrangements. TCRdb limited this immuneACCESS table to in-frame rearrangements with V and J called. A share of clones is missing; checked studies link under half to unresolved V genes, and the rest is unexplained. V and J calls and clone size are those listed in that table; D and trimming were worked out from the DNA. In all, the sample holds 25,000 to 35,000 clones, and 60% to 85% of those were seen once. The biggest ten clones account for 7.5% to 8% of the sample.

Each collaborating institution followed its own protocols to collect whole blood in K2EDTA tubes. For TCRbeta analysis, collaborator samples were shipped as frozen whole blood, as isolated PBMCs, or as DNA extracted from either sample type. As to this clone: The antigen it binds to is not known. No base-level quality is on record; no much larger clone is a single base apart.

Trimming leaves V shorter by 3 bases and J shorter by 4 bases, with the junction holding 3 bases beyond the gene matches. The germline V gene provides CDR1 MNHEY and CDR2 SVGAGI. The CDR3 goes from the cysteine to the phenylalanine over 15 residues. Only the CDR3 part of the read is kept: 45 bases, read in frame from the first base. What the study reported, not specific to this receptor: How much clinical and demographic metadata was included differed by source and by participant, and the metadata was provided uncurated.

The sequence derives from an older woman with active or convalescent COVID-19. The chain is encoded by TRBV6-5 joined to TRBJ2-3, and 11 bases in between align with TRBD2. Sequenced sample: peripheral blood. CDR3 protein: CASSYTSGSSDTQYF. The nucleotides read TGTGCCAGCAGTTATACTAGCGGGAGTTCAGATACGCAGTATTTT.